These 20 T cell receptor beta chains share one sample of origin, sequenced in a study of molecular identifiers for immune sequencing clone quantification. Via MiXCR, TCRdb re-called the PCR reads, giving one row per CDR3 protein. The profile shows approximately 320,000 distinct CDR3 sequences, over 20% of them singletons. Sequenced sample: naive CD8+ T cells from blood, with Jurkat cell RNA spiked in. Subset in this sample: FACS-sorted CD8+CD4-CCR7+CD45RA+ naive T cells. The origin of the receptors is a human donor in good health. Some libraries in this study had Jurkat cell RNA spiked in.

This clonotype was seen ten or more times. The J gene is TRBJ2-2, the V gene TRBV6-5; the match to TRBD2 covers 11 bases. Germline V gene data show CDR1 as MNHEY and CDR2 as SVGAGI. The junction had 7 bases not matched to a gene; V was cut back by 0 bases and J by 7 bases. This CDR3 is built from 17 residues. CDR3 loop: CASSYSTSGRWDGELFF. CDR3 nucleotides: TGTGCCAGCAGTTACTCCACTAGCGGGAGATGGGACGGGGAGCTGTTTTTT.

Regarding this clonotype: One base away lies a much larger clone, so this may be a sequencing read error. The V call is TRBV29-1, the J call TRBJ1-1; tentatively, D is TRBD1 (6 bases). Germline CDR1 reads SQVTM; CDR2 reads ANQGSEA. The CDR3 is 11 amino acids. The DNA for the CDR3 is TGCAGCGTTGGAAGGACAGTTGAAGCTCTCTTT. It codes for CSVGRTVEALF.

This clonotype was counted between two and nine times. The genes are TRBV16 and TRBJ2-7; D unclear. The V end lost 3 bases, the J end lost 1 base, and 13 bases lay between the germline ends. This CDR3 region has 15 residues. Germline CDR1 reads KGHSY; CDR2 reads FQNENV. This CDR3 is CASSHPEQVSYEQYF. Written as DNA, the CDR3 is TGTGCCAGCAGCCACCCCGAGCAGGTTTCCTACGAGCAGTACTTC.

This chain uses TRBV28 with TRBJ2-2; 10 bases align to TRBD2. Germline trimming cut 2 bases from V and 4 bases from J; bases unmatched to any gene: 19. The germline V gene has CDR1 MDHEN and CDR2 SYDVKM. The CDR3 runs 21 residues. For the CDR3, the DNA is TGTGCCAGCAGTTTAAGGGGGGTGGGGACTAGCGCCCGCTCGAGCACCGGGGAGCTGTTTTTT. This translates into CASSLRGVGTSARSSTGELFF. Complete variable domain (other parts from reference TRBV28 and TRBJ2-2): DVKVTQSSRYLVKRTGEKVFLECVQDMDHENMFWYRQDPGLGLRLIYFSYDVKMKEKGDIPEGYSVSREKKERFSLILESASTNQTSMYLCASSLRGVGTSARSSTGELFFGEGSRLTVL.

The chain is built from TRBV6-2 or TRBV6-3 and TRBJ1-5; D unresolved. V lost 6 bases and J lost 4, with 7 bases in between. This CDR3 has 12 amino acids. The germline V gene has CDR1 MNHEY and CDR2 SVGEGT. DNA of the CDR3: TGTGCCAGCAGCCACCCTAATCAGCCCCAGCATTTT. Amino acids: CASSHPNQPQHF.

In this sample, this clonotype turned up many times. V and J are TRBV7-9 and TRBJ1-2; 7 nucleotides agree with TRBD1. This CDR3 contains 15 residues. The germline V gene encodes CDR1 SEHNR and CDR2 FQNEAQ (reference sequence). V trimming: 5 bases; J trimming: 4 bases; junction bases outside the gene matches: 10. CDR3 protein: CASSPPLGQSYGYTF. The CDR3 bases are TGTGCCAGCAGCCCCCCGCTGGGACAGTCCTATGGCTACACCTTC.

Details on this clonotype: An end of the junction does not agree with germline; a read error may underlie this. The gene calls are TRBV2 and TRBJ2-5; 7 nucleotides align to TRBD1. Germline-derived CDR1 and CDR2 are SNHLY and FYNNEI. The CDR3 totals 17 residues. Here the CDR3 reads CASSLQGNQAHQATQYF. The DNA of the CDR3 is TGTGCCAGCAGCTTACAGGGGAACCAAGCCCACCAAGCGACCCAGTACTTC.

The chain recombines TRBV4-2 with TRBJ1-4; no definite D call. Germline V gene sequence: CDR1 LGHNA, CDR2 YNFKEQ. The V and J ends lost 8 bases and 0 bases respectively, with 10 bases between them. The CDR3 runs 14 residues. DNA for the CDR3: TGTGCCAGCGCCAGGAGTGCAACTAATGAAAAACTGTTTTTT. The encoded protein is CASARSATNEKLFF.

This clonotype was observed a handful of times. The rearrangement links TRBV7-9 to TRBJ2-3, with D tentatively TRBD1 (5 bases). The germline gives CDR1 SEHNR, CDR2 FQNEAQ (reference sequence). Between the trimmed V and J ends, which lost 8 bases and 1 base, there was a span of 13 bases. CDR3 length: 14 amino acids. The DNA of the CDR3 is TGTGCCAGCGATCAGGGTACGGGCACAGATACGCAGTATTTT. This encodes CASDQGTGTDTQYF.

The V gene is TRBV27, the J gene TRBJ1-5; 7 positions match TRBD1. This CDR3 region has 15 residues. With V trimmed by 2 bases and J by 7 bases, 8 bases remained unmatched. Germline V gives CDR1 MNHEY, CDR2 SMNVEV (reference sequence). CDR3 sequence: CASSLTGEPLQPQHF. CDR3 in DNA: TGTGCCAGCAGTTTAACAGGGGAACCCCTACAGCCCCAGCATTTT.

V gene TRBV27 combines with J gene TRBJ2-7, with D uncertain. The CDR3 runs 15 residues. The ends were cut back, 5 bases at V and 2 bases at J, with 16 bases in the middle. Germline V gives CDR1 MNHEY, CDR2 SMNVEV (reference sequence). The CDR3 reads CASSLSAAPAYEQYF. The CDR3 bases are TGTGCCAGCAGTCTTAGTGCGGCGCCCGCCTACGAGCAGTACTTC.

The chain combines TRBV29-1 with TRBJ1-1, with D tentatively TRBD1 (5 bases). This CDR3 contains 15 residues. Germline V gene lookup returns CDR1 SQVTM and CDR2 ANQGSEA. Trimming removed 1 base from V and 0 bases from J, with 12 bases in between. CDR3 sequence reads: CSVEGGTFMNTEAFF. DNA of the CDR3: TGCAGCGTTGAAGGGGGGACCTTCATGAACACTGAAGCTTTCTTT.

On this clonotype: It may be a read error: a sequence one base away is much more abundant. The chain joins TRBV29-1 to TRBJ2-3; no reliable D call. TRBJ1-5 explains the end of the DNA better; the J call may be wrong. The CDR3 consists of 10 residues. The germline V gene has CDR1 SQVTM and CDR2 ANQGSEA. The CDR3 sequence is CSVVWDTQHF. Written as DNA, the CDR3 is TGCAGCGTTGTATGGGATACGCAGCATTTT.

The chain employs TRBV19 and TRBJ1-5; D is ambiguous. The CDR3 is made up of 15 amino acids. The V and J ends lost 9 bases and 0 bases respectively, with 15 bases between them. The germline V gene has CDR1 LNHDA and CDR2 SQIVND (reference sequence). CDR3 protein: CARSYDGYSNQPQHF. The CDR3 coding sequence is TGTGCCAGGAGTTACGATGGTTATAGCAATCAGCCCCAGCATTTT.

This clonotype came up a few times. The chain uses TRBV19 and TRBJ2-2; the D call may be TRBD1 or TRBD2 (6 bases each). CDR1 and CDR2 (germline): LNHDA, SQIVND (reference sequence). Trimming left V 3 bases short and J 4 bases short, with 12 bases between. The CDR3 is made up of 15 amino acids. The CDR3 nucleotides read TGTGCCAGTAGTATGGGGGGCAGATCCACCGGGGAGCTGTTTTTT. This codes for CASSMGGRSTGELFF.

About this clonotype: As the CDR3 is not closed by the conserved phenylalanine or tryptophan, this likely results from a read error. The rearrangement joins TRBV12-3 or TRBV12-4 to TRBJ2-7, with no clear D. This CDR3 region has 11 residues. V was clipped by 2 bases and J by 4 bases, with 3 bases between them. The CDR3 DNA reads TGTGCCAGCAGTTTAACGTACGAGCAGTACCTC. It codes for CASSLTYEQYL.

This clonotype was detected ten times or more. The chain combines TRBV12-3 or TRBV12-4 with TRBJ2-3; no clear D. The germline V and J ends were trimmed by 6 bases and 4 bases, with 11 bases remaining between them. The CDR3 spans 13 residues. CDR3 in amino acids: CASRPPWADTQYF. CDR3 coding DNA: TGTGCCAGCAGGCCCCCTTGGGCAGATACGCAGTATTTT.

As regards this clonotype: Since a much larger clone is just one base distant, this may be a read error. The V and J genes are TRBV7-8 and TRBJ2-5; either TRBD1 or TRBD2 may supply D (5 bases each). Trimming stripped 5 bases from V and 5 bases from J, with 18 bases between. CDR1 is SGHVS and CDR2 is FQNEAQ in the germline V gene. The CDR3 covers 15 residues. The chain's CDR3 is CASSEYTGTAETQYF. As DNA, the CDR3 is TGTGCCAGCAGCGAATATACCGGGACCGCGGAGACCCAGTACTTC.

Worth noting for this clonotype: A junction boundary mismatches the germline segment, possibly from a read error. J is TRBJ2-2 and V is TRBV6-2 or TRBV6-3; D not certain. The CDR3 is made up of 17 amino acids. The germline V gene encodes CDR1 MNHEY and CDR2 SVGEGT. This chain's CDR3 is CASSYGRAGAPTWELFF. CDR3 DNA sequence: TGTGCCAGCAGTTATGGCCGTGCCGGAGCGCCCACCTGGGAGCTGTTTTTT.

This clonotype was counted once. The chain links TRBV7-9 to TRBJ1-3, with D possibly TRBD1 on 5 matching bases. This CDR3 spans 17 amino acids. V was clipped by 5 bases and J by 0 bases, with 17 bases between them. Germline lookup yields CDR1 SEHNR and CDR2 FQNEAQ (reference sequence). The DNA of the CDR3 is TGTGCCAGCAGCGCATCCGGGACGGCCGTCTCTGGAAACACCATATATTTT. This gives the protein CASSASGTAVSGNTIYF.